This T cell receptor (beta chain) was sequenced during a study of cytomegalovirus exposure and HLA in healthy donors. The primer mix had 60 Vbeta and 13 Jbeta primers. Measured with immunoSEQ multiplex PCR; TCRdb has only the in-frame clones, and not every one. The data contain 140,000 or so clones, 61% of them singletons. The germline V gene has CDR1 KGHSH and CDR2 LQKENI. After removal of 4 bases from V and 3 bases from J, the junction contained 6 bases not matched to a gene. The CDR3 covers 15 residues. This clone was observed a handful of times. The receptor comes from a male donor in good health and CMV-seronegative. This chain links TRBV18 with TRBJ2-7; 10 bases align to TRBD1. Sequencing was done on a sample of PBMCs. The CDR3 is CASSLGQGELYEQYF. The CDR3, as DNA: TGTGCCAGCTCACTCGGACAGGGGGAACTCTACGAGCAGTACTTC. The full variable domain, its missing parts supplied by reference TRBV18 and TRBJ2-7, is NAGVMQNPRHLVRRRGQEARLRCSPMKGHSHVYWYRQLPEEGLKFMVYLQKENIIDESGMPKERFSAEFPKEGPSILRIQQVVRGDSAAYFCASSLGQGELYEQYFGPGTRLTVT.